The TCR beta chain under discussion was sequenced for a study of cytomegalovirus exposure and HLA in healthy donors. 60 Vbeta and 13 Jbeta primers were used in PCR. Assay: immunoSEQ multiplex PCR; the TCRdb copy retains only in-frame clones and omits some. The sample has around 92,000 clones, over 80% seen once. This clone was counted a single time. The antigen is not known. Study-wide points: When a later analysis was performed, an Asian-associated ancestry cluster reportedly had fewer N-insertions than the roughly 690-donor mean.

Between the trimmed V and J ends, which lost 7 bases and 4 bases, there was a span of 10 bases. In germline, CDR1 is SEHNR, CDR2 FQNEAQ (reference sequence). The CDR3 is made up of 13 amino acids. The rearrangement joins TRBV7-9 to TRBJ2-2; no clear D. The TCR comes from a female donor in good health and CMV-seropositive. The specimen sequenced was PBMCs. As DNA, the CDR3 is TGTGCCAGCAAAGGTTGGAGCACCGGGGAGCTGTTTTTT. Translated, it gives CASKGWSTGELFF.